This T cell receptor (beta chain) originates from a study of blood T cells in healthy people across ages. This clonotype was seen more than once but under ten times. The sample providers were healthy Caucasian people from Russia, aged roughly 6 to 90. Donors each provided about 9.5 milliliters of peripheral blood. Isolated per sample were at least 7 million PBMCs. Extracted total RNA amounted to at least 5.5 micrograms for each sample. A sample-barcoded 5' primer and a J-beta primer mix were used in a second PCR of roughly 6 to 11 cycles. TCRdb independently ran MiXCR on the 5' RACE reads; one entry per CDR3 protein. The sample carries about 730,000 distinct CDR3 sequences, roughly 45% recorded once. The sequence derives from a woman between 55 and 75 years old in good health. What was sequenced was blood.

In DNA, the CDR3 is TGCGCCAGCCGTCAGGGAAGGAATAATTCACCCCTCCACTTT. Protein product: CASRQGRNNSPLHF. The V and J genes are TRBV10-2 and TRBJ1-6; a weak D match, TRBD1 (5 bases). The germline V gene has CDR1 WSHSY and CDR2 SAAADI. With 8 bases removed from V and 5 bases from J, the gap between germline ends came to 13 bases. This CDR3 is built from 14 residues.